This TCR beta chain was obtained from a study of T cells in Graves' hyperthyroidism and ophthalmopathy. This clonotype was seen more than once but under ten times. Germline V lookup: CDR1 DFQATT, CDR2 SNEGSKA (reference sequence). The V and J ends lost 5 bases and 3 bases, in that order; junction bases with no gene match: 11. CDR3 length equals 15 residues. Amplified TCR beta CDR3 regions came from RNA transcripts. Researchers ran a first-round RT-PCR on the TCR CDR3 using the HTBI primer set. TCRdb itself ran the multiplex PCR reads through MiXCR, one entry per CDR3 protein. The sample yields hundreds of thousands of distinct CDR3 sequences, about a sixth seen once. Ophthalmopathy patients showed a Clinical Activity Score of at least 3, NOSPECS grade of at least 4 and duration under 3 months. Under 12 ml fresh peripheral blood yielded the PBMCs.

This receptor was identified in an older woman with Graves' ophthalmopathy. Sequencing used blood. J is TRBJ2-7 and V is TRBV20-1, with TRBD2 identical over 9 bases. The CDR3 protein is CSALGEAGGNYEQYF. The DNA for the CDR3 is TGCAGTGCTCTGGGGGAAGCGGGGGGTAACTACGAGCAGTACTTC.